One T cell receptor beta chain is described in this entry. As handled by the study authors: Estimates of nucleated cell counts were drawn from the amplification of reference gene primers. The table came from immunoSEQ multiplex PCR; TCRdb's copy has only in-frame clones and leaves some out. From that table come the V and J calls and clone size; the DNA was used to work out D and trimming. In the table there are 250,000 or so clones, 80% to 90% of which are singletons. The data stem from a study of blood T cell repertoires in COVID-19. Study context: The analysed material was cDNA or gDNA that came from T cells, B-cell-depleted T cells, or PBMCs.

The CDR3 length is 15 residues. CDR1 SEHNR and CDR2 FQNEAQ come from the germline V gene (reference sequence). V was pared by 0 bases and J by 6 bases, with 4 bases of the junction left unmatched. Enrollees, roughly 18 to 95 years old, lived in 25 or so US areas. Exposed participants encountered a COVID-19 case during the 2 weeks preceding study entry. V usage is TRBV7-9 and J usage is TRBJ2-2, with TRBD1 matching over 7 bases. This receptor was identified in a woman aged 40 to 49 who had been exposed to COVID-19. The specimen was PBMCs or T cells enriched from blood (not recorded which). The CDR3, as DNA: TGTGCCAGCAGCTTAGCCCAGGGGGAAGCCGGGGAGCTGTTTTTT. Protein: CASSLAQGEAGELFF.